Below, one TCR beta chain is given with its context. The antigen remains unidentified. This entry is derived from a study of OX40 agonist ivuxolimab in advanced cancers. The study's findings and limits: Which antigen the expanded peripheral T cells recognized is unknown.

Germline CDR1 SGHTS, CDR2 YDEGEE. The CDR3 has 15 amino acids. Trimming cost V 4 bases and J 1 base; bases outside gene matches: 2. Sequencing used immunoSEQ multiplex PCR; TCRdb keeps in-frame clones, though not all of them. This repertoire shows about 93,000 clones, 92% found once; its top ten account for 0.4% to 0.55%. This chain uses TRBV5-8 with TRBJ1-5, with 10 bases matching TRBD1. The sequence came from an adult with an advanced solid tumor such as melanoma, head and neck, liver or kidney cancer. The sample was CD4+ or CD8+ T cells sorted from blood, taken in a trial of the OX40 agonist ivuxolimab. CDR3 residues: CASSPGQGSNQPQHF. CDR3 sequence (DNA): TGTGCCAGCAGCCCGGGACAGGGGAGCAATCAGCCCCAGCATTTT.